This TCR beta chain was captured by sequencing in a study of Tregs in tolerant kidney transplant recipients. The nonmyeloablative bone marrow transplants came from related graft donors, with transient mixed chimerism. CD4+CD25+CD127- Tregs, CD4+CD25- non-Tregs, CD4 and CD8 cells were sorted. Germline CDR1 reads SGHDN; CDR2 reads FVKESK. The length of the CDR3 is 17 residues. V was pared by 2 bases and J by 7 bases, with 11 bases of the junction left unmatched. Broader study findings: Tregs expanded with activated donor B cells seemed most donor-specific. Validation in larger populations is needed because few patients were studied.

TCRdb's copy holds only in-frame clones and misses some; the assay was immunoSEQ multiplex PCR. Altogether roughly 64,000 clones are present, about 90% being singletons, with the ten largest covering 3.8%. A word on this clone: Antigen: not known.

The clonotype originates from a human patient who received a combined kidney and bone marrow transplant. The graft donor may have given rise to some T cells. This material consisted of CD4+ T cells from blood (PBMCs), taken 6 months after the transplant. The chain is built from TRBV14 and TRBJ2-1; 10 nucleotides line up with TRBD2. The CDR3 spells CASSQPPSGRASNEQFF. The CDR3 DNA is TGTGCCAGCAGCCAACCACCCAGCGGGAGGGCCTCTAATGAGCAGTTCTTC. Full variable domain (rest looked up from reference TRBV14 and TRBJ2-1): EAGVTQFPSHSVIEKGQTVTLRCDPISGHDNLYWYRRVMGKEIKFLLHFVKESKQDESGMPNNRFLAERTGGTYSTLKVQPAELEDSGVYFCASSQPPSGRASNEQFFGPGTRLTVL.